The 20 T cell receptor beta chains listed next were all sequenced from one sample in a study of cytomegalovirus exposure and HLA in healthy donors. The primer mix had 60 Vbeta and 13 Jbeta primers. Profiled with immunoSEQ multiplex PCR; TCRdb holds only in-frame clones, not every one. The repertoire table contains 150,000 or so clones. Sequenced material: PBMCs. These receptors were collected from a man aged 18-30 years in good health and CMV-seronegative.

V is TRBV6-1 and J is TRBJ1-4, with 9 bases matching TRBD1. The CDR3 covers 14 residues. Germline V CDR1 and CDR2: MNHNS, SASEGT. V trimming: 6 bases; J trimming: 5 bases; junction bases outside the gene matches: 4. The chain's CDR3 is CASRPGQGNEKLFF. DNA for the CDR3: TGTGCCAGCAGGCCGGGACAGGGCAATGAAAAACTGTTTTTT.

The chain uses TRBV5-1 and TRBJ2-3, with TRBD2 identical over 12 bases. The CDR3 length is 17 residues. V was pared by 2 bases and J by 0 bases, with 4 bases of the junction left unmatched. Looked up from germline, CDR1 is SGHRS and CDR2 is YFSETQ. The CDR3 DNA reads TGCGCCAGCAGCTTACTAGCGGGAGGTGCTAGCACAGATACGCAGTATTTT. This codes for CASSLLAGGASTDTQYF.

This chain links TRBV5-6 with TRBJ2-6, with a possible D match to TRBD2 (6 bases). The CDR3 has 17 residues. Germline V gene sequence: CDR1 SGHDT, CDR2 YYEEEE. V was cut by 3 bases and J by 3 bases, with 16 bases left in between. Here the CDR3 reads CASSSLSWGLGANVLTF. The CDR3 DNA sequence: TGTGCCAGCAGCTCATTATCGTGGGGACTTGGGGCCAACGTCCTGACTTTC.

V and J are TRBV7-2 and TRBJ2-5; no reliable D call. The length of the CDR3 is 11 residues. The germline V gene has CDR1 SGHTA and CDR2 FQGNSA. Trimming removed 4 bases from V and 4 bases from J, with 4 bases in between. CDR3 amino acids: CASSSRETQYF. The CDR3 coding sequence is TGTGCCAGCAGCTCTCGAGAGACCCAGTACTTC.

The chain uses TRBV4-3 and TRBJ1-5; the match to TRBD1 covers 7 bases. This CDR3 has 15 residues. The V and J ends lost 0 bases and 7 bases, in that order; junction bases with no gene match: 6. Germline V gene lookup returns CDR1 LGHNA and CDR2 YSLEER. CDR3 amino acids: CASSQERTGHQPQHF. The CDR3 bases are TGCGCCAGCAGCCAAGAACGGACAGGCCACCAGCCCCAGCATTTT.

This rearrangement joins TRBV6-6 to TRBJ2-7; D gene ambiguous. The V end was cut by 6 bases, the J end by 0 bases, with 9 bases between. CDR1 MNHNY and CDR2 SVGAGI come from the germline V gene (reference sequence). CDR3 size: 13 residues. DNA of the CDR3: TGTGCCAGCAGATGGCAGTTCTCCTACGAGCAGTACTTC. Its translation: CASRWQFSYEQYF.

The chain couples TRBV7-9 to TRBJ2-2; TRBD2 aligns across 11 bases. Germline trimming cut 2 bases from V and 4 bases from J; bases unmatched to any gene: 9. Germline assignment: CDR1 SEHNR and CDR2 FQNEAQ (reference sequence). The CDR3 runs to 18 residues. Here the CDR3 DNA reads TGTGCCAGCAGCTTACTAGCGGGGGGATTTTCTGGCACCGGGGAGCTGTTTTTT. This sequence encodes CASSLLAGGFSGTGELFF.

This chain joins TRBV2 and TRBJ2-7; 7 bases map to TRBD1. CDR3 length: 11 residues. The V segment lost 7 bases and the J segment 6 bases; nucleotides outside the gene matches: 3. Germline CDR1 reads SNHLY; CDR2 reads FYNNEI. The CDR3 sequence is CASTGGLEQYF. CDR3 nucleotide sequence: TGTGCCAGCACAGGGGGTCTCGAGCAGTACTTC.

The V and J genes are TRBV9 and TRBJ1-3; TRBD1 agrees at 7 bases. CDR1 is SGDLS, CDR2 YYNGEE, per germline. The CDR3 length is 14 residues. The V and J ends lost 6 bases and 0 bases, in that order; junction bases with no gene match: 3. The CDR3 DNA reads TGTGCCAGCACCCCAGGGGGCTCTGGAAACACCATATATTTT. The encoded protein is CASTPGGSGNTIYF. The entire variable domain, with the rest obtained from reference TRBV9 and TRBJ1-3, is as follows: DSGVTQTPKHLITATGQRVTLRCSPRSGDLSVYWYQQSLDQGLQFLIQYYNGEERAKGNILERFSAQQFPDLHSELNLSSLELGDSALYFCASTPGGSGNTIYFGEGSWLTVV.

The chain couples TRBV4-3 to TRBJ2-5, with D perhaps TRBD2 (5 bases). The germline V gene encodes CDR1 LGHNA and CDR2 YSLEER. The CDR3 contains 15 residues. V was clipped by 5 bases and J by 5 bases, with 18 bases between them. In DNA, the CDR3 is TGCGCCAGCAGCTATCGACCCATTAGCGTGGAGACCCAGTACTTC. Its translation is CASSYRPISVETQYF.

This chain connects TRBV25-1 to TRBJ2-7; 9 positions match TRBD1. The V segment lost 1 base and the J segment 2 bases; nucleotides outside the gene matches: 3. The CDR3 loop spans 15 amino acids. Germline CDR1 reads MGHDK; CDR2 reads SYGVNS. CDR3 region: CASSESGQGPYEQYF. The DNA for the CDR3 is TGTGCCAGCAGTGAATCGGGACAGGGCCCCTACGAGCAGTACTTC.

V is TRBV30 and J is TRBJ1-1; a possible D gene is TRBD1 (5 bases). V lost 0 bases to trimming and J lost 4 bases, with 9 bases between them. CDR3 size: 13 residues. Germline V gives CDR1 GTSNPN, CDR2 SVGIG (reference sequence). The CDR3 protein is CAWSVQGPTEAFF. The CDR3 coding sequence is TGTGCCTGGAGTGTCCAGGGTCCCACTGAAGCTTTCTTT.

This chain links TRBV7-2 with TRBJ2-7, with TRBD2 identical over 12 bases. Losses at the gene ends were 5 bases for V and 4 bases for J; bases not matched to a gene: 18. Germline loops: CDR1 SGHTA, CDR2 FQGNSA. The CDR3 sequence is 19 residues long. CDR3 in amino acids: CASSQGWGASGRAGYEQYF. In DNA form, the CDR3 reads TGTGCCAGCAGCCAGGGGTGGGGCGCTAGCGGGAGGGCCGGGTACGAGCAGTACTTC.

J is TRBJ2-7 and V is TRBV27, with a weak D call TRBD1 (6 bases). The germline CDR1 and CDR2 sequences are MNHEY and SMNVEV (reference sequence). CDR3 length: 13 residues. The germline V and J ends were trimmed by 5 bases and 0 bases, with 8 bases remaining between them. The CDR3 is CASSRTVSYEQYF. CDR3 DNA: TGTGCCAGCAGTAGGACAGTCTCCTACGAGCAGTACTTC.

This chain's CDR3 is CASRQGNSEAFF. The CDR3 DNA reads as TGCGCCAGCAGACAGGGAAACTCTGAAGCTTTCTTT. This sequence joins TRBV4-3 and TRBJ1-1, with D maybe TRBD1 (6 bases). Per the germline V gene, CDR1 is LGHNA and CDR2 is YSLEER. This CDR3 spans 12 amino acids. V shed 6 bases and J shed 6 bases, with 11 bases lying between them.

V is TRBV5-8 and J is TRBJ2-3; 15 positions match TRBD2. J was trimmed by 4 bases and V by 3 bases; bases with no gene match: 6. Germline lookup yields CDR1 SGHTS and CDR2 YDEGEE. The CDR3 is made up of 17 amino acids. DNA for the CDR3: TGTGCCAGCAGCTCTCCGGGACTAGCGGGGGGCCCAGATACGCAGTATTTT. Its translation: CASSSPGLAGGPDTQYF.

V gene TRBV5-8 combines with J gene TRBJ1-1; D uncertain. The V end lost 2 bases, the J end lost 1 base, and 3 bases lay between the germline ends. The CDR3 consists of 12 residues. Looked up from germline, CDR1 is SGHTS and CDR2 is YDEGEE. The chain's CDR3 is CASSFGNTEAFF. CDR3 DNA sequence: TGTGCCAGCAGCTTCGGGAACACTGAAGCTTTCTTT.

This chain links TRBV5-8 with TRBJ2-7, with D uncertain. V lost 4 bases to trimming and J lost 2 bases, with 4 bases between them. The germline CDR1 and CDR2 sequences are SGHTS and YDEGEE. There are 11 residues in the CDR3. The CDR3 loop reads CASSNTYEQYF. The CDR3 DNA is TGTGCCAGCAGCAATACCTACGAGCAGTACTTC.

Worth noting for this clone: The same CDR3 is also encoded by other DNA sequences in this sample. The chain carries TRBV11-3 and TRBJ2-1; the match to TRBD1 covers 7 bases. With 1 base clipped from V and 3 bases from J, the junction kept 0 bases outside the gene matches. Germline-derived CDR1 and CDR2 are SGHNT and YENEEA. This CDR3 contains 14 residues. The CDR3 loop reads CASSLAGGYNEQFF. CDR3 in DNA: TGTGCCAGCAGCTTAGCAGGGGGCTACAATGAGCAGTTCTTC.

The gene calls are TRBV19 and TRBJ1-2, with 7 bases matching TRBD1. Trimming took 6 bases from V and 4 from J; bases not matched to a gene: 5. This CDR3 comprises 13 residues. Germline V gene lookup returns CDR1 LNHDA and CDR2 SQIVND (reference sequence). CDR3 DNA: TGTGCCAGTAGATTGACAGGGCCCTATGGCTACACCTTC. This gives the protein CASRLTGPYGYTF. The full variable domain, rest sourced from reference TRBV19 and TRBJ1-2, is DGGITQSPKYLFRKEGQNVTLSCEQNLNHDAMYWYRQDPGQGLRLIYYSQIVNDFQKGDIAEGYSVSREKKESFPLTVTSAQKNPTAFYLCASRLTGPYGYTFGSGTRLTVV.